A single sample gave rise to the 25 T cell receptor beta chains below, sequenced in a study of T cell responses to AZD1222 COVID-19 vaccine. Sequencing used immunoSEQ multiplex PCR; TCRdb keeps in-frame clones, though not all of them. The table includes fewer than 110,000 clones, 89% detected once. Sequencing was performed on peripheral blood, taken on day 0 of AZD1222 vaccination. These receptors all come from an adult in good health.

The V gene is TRBV7-2, the J gene TRBJ2-6; D remains ambiguous. V gave up 5 bases and J gave up 3 bases, with 23 bases separating them. The germline CDR1 and CDR2 sequences are SGHTA and FQGNSA. The CDR3 is made up of 19 amino acids. The DNA for the CDR3 is TGTGCCAGCAGCCTGACTCCGGTATTCCTGAGTAGTGGGGCCAACGTCCTGACTTTC. This gives the protein CASSLTPVFLSSGANVLTF.

This chain connects TRBV4-3 to TRBJ2-1; D unresolved. Germline CDR1 LGHNA, CDR2 YSLEER. This CDR3 has 17 amino acids. The V end lost 1 base, the J end lost 6 bases, and 19 bases lay between the germline ends. The CDR3 region is CASSQGRGRKGSNEQFF. The CDR3 bases are TGCGCCAGCAGCCAAGGGAGAGGAAGGAAGGGAAGCAATGAGCAGTTCTTC.

V gene TRBV28 combines with J gene TRBJ1-4; D possibly corresponds to TRBD1 (6 bases). Germline loops: CDR1 MDHEN, CDR2 SYDVKM. The CDR3 sequence is 15 residues long. Trimming removed 6 bases from V and 10 bases from J, with 21 bases in between. CDR3 bases: TGTGCCAGCAGCCAAGGGGACACCGGGGGTCGAAAACTGTTTTTT. It encodes CASSQGDTGGRKLFF.

This chain uses TRBV5-8 with TRBJ1-6, with TRBD1 matching 11 bases. The length of the CDR3 is 16 residues. V shed 7 bases, J shed 6 bases, and the junction held 9 bases outside the gene matches. From germline, CDR1 is SGHTS and CDR2 YDEGEE. The CDR3 here is CASERSGTGGNSPLHF. The CDR3 DNA reads as TGTGCCAGCGAGCGAAGCGGGACAGGGGGTAATTCACCCCTCCACTTT.

The chain recombines TRBV4-2 with TRBJ2-6; D gene ambiguous. The CDR3 spans 17 residues. Trimming took off 1 base at V and 0 bases at J, with 10 bases between the two ends. Germline V gene data show CDR1 as LGHNA and CDR2 as YNFKEQ. As DNA, the CDR3 is TGTGCCAGCAGCCAAGGGCTCGTACTCTCTGGGGCCAACGTCCTGACTTTC. Its translation is CASSQGLVLSGANVLTF.

The gene calls are TRBV11-2 and TRBJ1-1; D unresolved. Trimming left V 1 base short and J 7 bases short, with 7 bases between. Germline V gives CDR1 SGHAT, CDR2 FQNNGV. The CDR3 has 12 amino acids. The CDR3 bases are TGTGCCAGCAGCTTAGGGGCAAATGAAGCTTTCTTT. Encoded protein: CASSLGANEAFF.

This rearrangement joins TRBV9 to TRBJ1-1; D uncertain. Trimming took off 0 bases at V and 2 bases at J, with 5 bases between the two ends. Per germline, CDR1 SGDLS and CDR2 YYNGEE. CDR3 length: 13 amino acids. The CDR3 spells CASSVELNTEAFF. CDR3 sequence (DNA): TGTGCCAGCAGCGTAGAACTAAACACTGAAGCTTTCTTT.

This sequence joins TRBV11-3 and TRBJ2-2; no clear D gene. Trimming left V 1 base short and J 1 base short, with 4 bases between. CDR1 and CDR2 from the germline V gene are SGHNT and YENEEA. The CDR3 contains 14 residues. CDR3 bases: TGTGCCAGCAGCTTAGTACAGAACACCGGGGAGCTGTTTTTT. It is translated as CASSLVQNTGELFF. The complete variable domain, with remaining parts taken from reference TRBV11-3 and TRBJ2-2, reads EAGVVQSPRYKIIEKKQPVAFWCNPISGHNTLYWYLQNLGQGPELLIRYENEEAVDDSQLPKDRFSAERLKGVDSTLKIQPAELGDSAVYLCASSLVQNTGELFFGEGSRLTVL.

This chain links TRBV30 with TRBJ1-5; 7 positions agree with TRBD1. The ends lost 6 bases at V and 4 bases at J; junction bases unmatched: 6. Germline CDR1 reads GTSNPN; CDR2 reads SVGIG (reference sequence). The CDR3 runs to 13 residues. Here the CDR3 reads CACDQGGNQPQHF. As DNA, the CDR3 is TGTGCCTGTGACCAGGGGGGGAATCAGCCCCAGCATTTT.

The rearrangement joins TRBV28 to TRBJ1-6, with 9 nucleotides matching TRBD1. The CDR3 loop spans 14 amino acids. Trimming removed 8 bases from V and 10 bases from J; junction bases left unmatched: 9. The germline gives CDR1 MDHEN, CDR2 SYDVKM. In DNA, the CDR3 is TGTGCCAGCGGGACACAGGGGGCGAAGTCACCCCTCCACTTT. It translates to CASGTQGAKSPLHF.

This rearrangement joins TRBV15 to TRBJ2-3; D is uncertain. The germline CDR1 and CDR2 sequences are LNHNV and YYDKDF (reference sequence). V was shortened by 4 bases and J by 6 bases, with 11 bases between the two germline ends. The length of the CDR3 is 13 residues. The CDR3 DNA sequence: TGTGCCACCAGCAACAGAGTGGGGGATACGCAGTATTTT. It encodes CATSNRVGDTQYF.

The chain joins TRBV18 to TRBJ1-4; D is uncertain. CDR3 size: 14 residues. V lost 3 bases to trimming and J lost 0 bases, with 5 bases between them. Germline-derived CDR1 and CDR2 are KGHSH and LQKENI. DNA of the CDR3: TGTGCCAGCTCACCGTTTACAACTAATGAAAAACTGTTTTTT. Translated, it gives CASSPFTTNEKLFF.

A few counts support this clone. The chain carries TRBV11-3 and TRBJ2-1, with D perhaps assigned TRBD1 or TRBD2 (6 bases each). CDR3 length equals 15 residues. The V end lost 0 bases, the J end lost 5 bases, and 11 bases lay between the germline ends. Per the germline V gene, CDR1 is SGHNT and CDR2 is YENEEA. CDR3 nucleotides: TGTGCCAGCAGCTTAGAACAGGGAGGACACAATGAGCAGTTCTTC. Protein sequence: CASSLEQGGHNEQFF. Full variable domain (outside the CDR3, taken from reference TRBV11-3 and TRBJ2-1): EAGVVQSPRYKIIEKKQPVAFWCNPISGHNTLYWYLQNLGQGPELLIRYENEEAVDDSQLPKDRFSAERLKGVDSTLKIQPAELGDSAVYLCASSLEQGGHNEQFFGPGTRLTVL.

This clone has a single count. The chain links TRBV18 to TRBJ1-2, with 12 bases fitting TRBD1. The trim removed 3 bases at V and 8 bases at J, leaving 10 bases unmatched. CDR1 and CDR2 (germline): KGHSH, LQKENI. CDR3 size: 16 residues. CDR3 nucleotide sequence: TGTGCCAGCTCACCTGCCGGGACAGGGGGCATTCGGGGCTACACCTTC. It encodes CASSPAGTGGIRGYTF.

This chain joins TRBV28 and TRBJ2-7, with D possibly matching TRBD1 (5 bases). The germline CDR1 and CDR2 sequences are MDHEN and SYDVKM. This CDR3 has 14 residues. Trimming stripped 2 bases from V and 5 bases from J, with 13 bases between. This CDR3 is CASSLRGPVNEQYF. DNA for the CDR3: TGTGCCAGCAGTTTAAGGGGCCCGGTGAACGAGCAGTACTTC.

This clone is a singleton in its sample. The chain employs TRBV5-4 and TRBJ2-7, with D possibly being TRBD1 or TRBD2 (5 bases each). CDR3 length equals 14 residues. V was shortened by 4 bases and J by 2 bases, with 13 bases between the two germline ends. The germline V gene has CDR1 SGHNT and CDR2 YYREEE (reference sequence). CDR3 sequence: CASSPTGGAYEQYF. DNA of the CDR3: TGTGCCAGCAGCCCCACAGGAGGTGCCTACGAGCAGTACTTC.

CDR3 nucleotide sequence: TGTGCCAGCAGTTTCGACAGGAACACTGAAGCTTTCTTT. It encodes CASSFDRNTEAFF. This chain joins TRBV27 and TRBJ1-1, with D possibly matching TRBD1 (5 bases). The CDR3 covers 13 residues. Deletions cut 3 bases from V and 1 base from J, with 6 bases between. Germline V lookup: CDR1 MNHEY, CDR2 SMNVEV (reference sequence).

The chain carries TRBV4-2 and TRBJ2-1; no clear D gene. CDR1 is LGHNA and CDR2 is YNFKEQ in the germline V gene. The CDR3 is 16 amino acids. V lost 3 bases, J lost 4 bases, and 16 bases lay in between. The CDR3 here is CASSQVADGNYNEQFF. As DNA, the CDR3 is TGTGCCAGCAGCCAGGTTGCGGACGGCAATTACAATGAGCAGTTCTTC.

The V and J genes are TRBV7-6 and TRBJ2-1; D is unclear. Trimming shortened V by 5 bases and J by 5 bases, and 13 bases separated the two germline ends. This CDR3 comprises 14 residues. Germline CDR1 SGHVS, CDR2 FNYEAQ. The CDR3 sequence is CASSAPLENNEQFF. As DNA, the CDR3 is TGTGCCAGCAGCGCGCCCCTTGAGAACAATGAGCAGTTCTTC. Full variable domain (remainder filled in from reference TRBV7-6 and TRBJ2-1): GAGVSQSPRYKVTKRGQDVALRCDPISGHVSLYWYRQALGQGPEFLTYFNYEAQQDKSGLPNDRFSAERPEGSISTLTIQRTEQRDSAMYRCASSAPLENNEQFFGPGTRLTVL.

The V call is TRBV28, the J call TRBJ2-7; 8 positions agree with TRBD1. The trim removed 10 bases at V and 2 bases at J, leaving 1 base unmatched. The CDR3 consists of 11 residues. The germline gives CDR1 MDHEN, CDR2 SYDVKM. CDR3 coding DNA: TGTGCCAAGGACAGGGCCTACGAGCAGTACTTC. Its protein is CAKDRAYEQYF.

This chain uses TRBV5-4 with TRBJ2-2; 7 bases are a match to TRBD2. The CDR3 has 17 amino acids. Germline lookup yields CDR1 SGHNT and CDR2 YYREEE (reference sequence). The trim removed 3 bases at V and 3 bases at J, leaving 11 bases unmatched. Here the CDR3 DNA reads TGTGCCAGCAGCTGGACTAGTGGGCTGCGCGACACCGGGGAGCTGTTTTTT. Encoded protein: CASSWTSGLRDTGELFF. The complete variable domain, with remaining parts taken from reference TRBV5-4 and TRBJ2-2, reads ETGVTQSPTHLIKTRGQQVTLRCSSQSGHNTVSWYQQALGQGPQFIFQYYREEENGRGNFPPRFSGLQFPNYSSELNVNALELDDSALYLCASSWTSGLRDTGELFFGEGSRLTVL.

V is TRBV18 and J is TRBJ1-2; D is possibly TRBD1 (6 bases). CDR3 size: 14 residues. Per germline, CDR1 KGHSH and CDR2 LQKENI. Trimming removed 2 bases from V and 7 bases from J, with 14 bases in between. The DNA for the CDR3 is TGTGCCAGCTCACCAGAGGGGGGGACGAGTGGCTACACCTTC. Amino acids: CASSPEGGTSGYTF.

This chain links TRBV6-5 with TRBJ1-2, with a tentative D call TRBD1 (5 bases). Germline V gene data show CDR1 as MNHEY and CDR2 as SVGAGI. CDR3 length: 16 amino acids. The V gene lost 0 bases and the J gene lost 2 bases, with 13 bases spanning the gap. The CDR3: CASSYSSRGDNYGYTF. The CDR3 DNA reads as TGTGCCAGCAGTTACTCGAGTCGAGGGGACAACTATGGCTACACCTTC.

The chain carries TRBV7-2 and TRBJ2-1; D is possibly TRBD1 (6 bases). The CDR3 sequence is 15 residues long. Germline assignment: CDR1 SGHTA and CDR2 FQGNSA. Trimming removed 4 bases from V and 2 bases from J, with 12 bases in between. The CDR3 spells CASSSGTITYNEQFF. CDR3 coding DNA: TGTGCCAGCAGCTCCGGGACAATTACCTACAATGAGCAGTTCTTC.

The V and J genes are TRBV6-5 and TRBJ2-2; D possibly corresponds to TRBD1 (5 bases). Per the germline V gene, CDR1 is MNHEY and CDR2 is SVGAGI. CDR3 size: 15 residues. Trimming shortened V by 6 bases and J by 4 bases, and 15 bases separated the two germline ends. This chain's CDR3 is CASSGRGQLTGELFF. The CDR3 nucleotides are TGTGCCAGCAGCGGCCGTGGACAACTCACCGGGGAGCTGTTTTTT.